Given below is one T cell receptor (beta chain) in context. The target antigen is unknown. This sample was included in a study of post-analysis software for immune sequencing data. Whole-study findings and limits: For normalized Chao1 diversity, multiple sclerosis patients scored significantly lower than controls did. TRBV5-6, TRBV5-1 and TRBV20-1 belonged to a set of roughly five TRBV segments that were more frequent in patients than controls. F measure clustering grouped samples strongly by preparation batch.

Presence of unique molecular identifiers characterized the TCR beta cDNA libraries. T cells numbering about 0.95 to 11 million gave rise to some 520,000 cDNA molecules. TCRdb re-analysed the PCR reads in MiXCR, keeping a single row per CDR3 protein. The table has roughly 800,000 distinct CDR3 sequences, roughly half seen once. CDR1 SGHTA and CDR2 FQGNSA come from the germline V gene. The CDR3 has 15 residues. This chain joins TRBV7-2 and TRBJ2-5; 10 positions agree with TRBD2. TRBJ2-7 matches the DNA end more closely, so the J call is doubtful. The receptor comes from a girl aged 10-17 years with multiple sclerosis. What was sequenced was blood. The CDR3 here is CASSLSGGAPDEQYF. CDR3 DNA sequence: TGTGCCAGCAGCCTCAGCGGGGGGGCCCCGGACGAGCAGTACTTC.